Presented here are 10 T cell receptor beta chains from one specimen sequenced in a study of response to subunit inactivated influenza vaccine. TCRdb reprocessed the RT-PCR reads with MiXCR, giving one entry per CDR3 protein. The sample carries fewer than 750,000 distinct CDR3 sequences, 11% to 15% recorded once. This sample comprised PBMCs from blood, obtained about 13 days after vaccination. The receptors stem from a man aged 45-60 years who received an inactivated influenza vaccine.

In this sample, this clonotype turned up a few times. Here the CDR3 reads CASSLTGREWNEQYF. CDR3 DNA sequence: TGCGCCAGCAGCTTGACCGGGAGGGAGTGGAACGAGCAGTACTTC. The V call is TRBV5-1, the J call TRBJ2-7; 8 nucleotides line up with TRBD2. CDR1 SGHRS and CDR2 YFSETQ come from the germline V gene. This CDR3 has 15 residues. V dropped 1 base and J dropped 5; count of bases not matched to a gene: 8. The full variable domain, rest sourced from reference TRBV5-1 and TRBJ2-7, is KAGVTQTPRYLIKTRGQQVTLSCSPISGHRSVSWYQQTPGQGLQFLFEYFSETQRNKGNFPGRFSGRQFSNSRSEMNVSTLELGDSALYLCASSLTGREWNEQYFGPGTRLTVT.

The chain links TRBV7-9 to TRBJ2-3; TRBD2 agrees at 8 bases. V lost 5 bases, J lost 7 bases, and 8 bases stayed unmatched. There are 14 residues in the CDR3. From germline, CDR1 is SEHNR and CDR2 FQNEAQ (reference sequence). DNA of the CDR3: TGTGCCAGCAGCGACCTGAGCGGGGGTTATACGCAGTATTTT. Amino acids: CASSDLSGGYTQYF.

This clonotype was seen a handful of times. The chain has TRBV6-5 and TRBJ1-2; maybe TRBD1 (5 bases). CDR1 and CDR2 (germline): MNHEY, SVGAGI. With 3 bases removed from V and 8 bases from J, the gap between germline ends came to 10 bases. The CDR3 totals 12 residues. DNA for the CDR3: TGTGCCAGCAGTTATGGGGGTTACGGCTACACCTTC. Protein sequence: CASSYGGYGYTF.

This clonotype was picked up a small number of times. The CDR3 nucleotides read TGTGCCAGCAGTTTTACTAGCGGGGGAAATGAGCAGTTCTTC. Encoded protein: CASSFTSGGNEQFF. The genes are TRBV12-3 or TRBV12-4 and TRBJ2-1, with 11 bases that match TRBD2. V trimming: 3 bases; J trimming: 7 bases; junction bases outside the gene matches: 2. The CDR3 loop spans 14 amino acids.

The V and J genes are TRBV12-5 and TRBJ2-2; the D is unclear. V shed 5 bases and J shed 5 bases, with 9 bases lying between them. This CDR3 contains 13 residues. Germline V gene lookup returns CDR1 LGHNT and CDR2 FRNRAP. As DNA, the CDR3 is TGTGCTAGTGGTCTTATAGGTACCGGGGAGCTGTTTTTT. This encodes CASGLIGTGELFF.

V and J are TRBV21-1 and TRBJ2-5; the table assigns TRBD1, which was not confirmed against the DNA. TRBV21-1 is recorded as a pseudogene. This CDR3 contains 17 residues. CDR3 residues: CASSNDPQTGGNETQYF. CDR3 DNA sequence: TGTGCCAGCAGCAACGACCCGCAGACAGGGGGCAATGAGACCCAGTACTTC.

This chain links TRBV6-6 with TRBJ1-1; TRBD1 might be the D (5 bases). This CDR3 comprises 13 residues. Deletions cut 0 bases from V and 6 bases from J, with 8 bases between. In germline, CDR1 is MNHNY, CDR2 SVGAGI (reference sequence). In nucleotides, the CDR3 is TGTGCCAGCAGTTACTCGGGAGGGGCTGAAGCTTTCTTT. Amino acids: CASSYSGGAEAFF.

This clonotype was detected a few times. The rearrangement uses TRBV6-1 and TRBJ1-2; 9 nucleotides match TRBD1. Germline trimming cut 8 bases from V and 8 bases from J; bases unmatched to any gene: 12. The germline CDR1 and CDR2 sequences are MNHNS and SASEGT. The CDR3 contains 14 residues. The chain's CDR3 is CASGPGQGIRGYTF. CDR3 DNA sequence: TGTGCCAGCGGACCGGGACAGGGAATACGCGGCTACACCTTC.

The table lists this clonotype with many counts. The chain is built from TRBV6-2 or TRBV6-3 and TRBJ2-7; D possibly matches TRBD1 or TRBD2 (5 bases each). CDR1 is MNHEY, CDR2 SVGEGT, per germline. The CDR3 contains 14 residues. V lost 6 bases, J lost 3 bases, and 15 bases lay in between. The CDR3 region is CASRPSGPNYEQYF. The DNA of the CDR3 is TGTGCCAGCAGGCCCTCGGGACCCAACTACGAGCAGTACTTC.

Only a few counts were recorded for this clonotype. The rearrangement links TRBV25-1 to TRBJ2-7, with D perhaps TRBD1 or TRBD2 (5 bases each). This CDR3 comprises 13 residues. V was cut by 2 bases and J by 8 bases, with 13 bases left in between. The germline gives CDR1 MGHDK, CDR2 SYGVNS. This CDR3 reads CASSERGVGKQYF. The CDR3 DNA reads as TGTGCCAGCAGTGAACGAGGGGTCGGAAAGCAGTACTTC.